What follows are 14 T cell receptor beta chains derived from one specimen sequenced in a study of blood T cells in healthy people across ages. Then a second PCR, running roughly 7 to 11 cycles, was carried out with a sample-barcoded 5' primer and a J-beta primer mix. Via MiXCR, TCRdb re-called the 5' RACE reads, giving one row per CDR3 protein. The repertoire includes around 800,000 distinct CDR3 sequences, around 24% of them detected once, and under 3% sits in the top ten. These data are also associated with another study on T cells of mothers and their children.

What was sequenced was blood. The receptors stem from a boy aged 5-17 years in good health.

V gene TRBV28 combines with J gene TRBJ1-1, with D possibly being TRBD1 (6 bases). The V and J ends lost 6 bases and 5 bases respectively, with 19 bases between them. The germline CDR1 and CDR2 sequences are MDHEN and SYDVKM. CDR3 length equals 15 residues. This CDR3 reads CASRELQGSGTEAFF. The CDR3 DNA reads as TGTGCCAGCAGGGAATTACAGGGTTCGGGGACTGAAGCTTTCTTT.

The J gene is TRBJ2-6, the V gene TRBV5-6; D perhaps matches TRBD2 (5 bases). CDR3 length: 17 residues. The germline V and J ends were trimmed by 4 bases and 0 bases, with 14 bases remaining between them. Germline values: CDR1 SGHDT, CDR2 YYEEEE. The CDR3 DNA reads TGTGCCAGCAGCGGCCGGGGTAAAGTCTCTGGGGCCAACGTCCTGACTTTC. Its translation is CASSGRGKVSGANVLTF.

The DNA for the CDR3 is TGTGCCAGCAGCCCATTCTCCGGAGGGGCCAAAAACATTCAGTACTTC. Translated: CASSPFSGGAKNIQYF. The chain combines TRBV9 with TRBJ2-4, with a tentative D call TRBD2 (6 bases). Germline lookup yields CDR1 SGDLS and CDR2 YYNGEE. The V end was cut by 4 bases, the J end by 1 base, with 15 bases between. The length of the CDR3 is 16 residues.

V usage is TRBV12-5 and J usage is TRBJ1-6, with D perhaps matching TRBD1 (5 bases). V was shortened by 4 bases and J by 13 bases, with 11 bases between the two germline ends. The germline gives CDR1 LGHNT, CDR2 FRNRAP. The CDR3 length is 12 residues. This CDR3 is CASGWDVAPLHF. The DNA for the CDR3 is TGTGCTAGTGGTTGGGACGTAGCCCCCCTCCACTTT.

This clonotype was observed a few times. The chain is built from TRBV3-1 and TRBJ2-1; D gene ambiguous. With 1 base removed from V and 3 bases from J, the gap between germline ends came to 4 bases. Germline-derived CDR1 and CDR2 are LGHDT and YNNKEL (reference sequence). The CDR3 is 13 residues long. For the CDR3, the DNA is TGTGCCAGCAGCCAAGCCTTCTACAATGAGCAGTTCTTC. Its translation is CASSQAFYNEQFF.

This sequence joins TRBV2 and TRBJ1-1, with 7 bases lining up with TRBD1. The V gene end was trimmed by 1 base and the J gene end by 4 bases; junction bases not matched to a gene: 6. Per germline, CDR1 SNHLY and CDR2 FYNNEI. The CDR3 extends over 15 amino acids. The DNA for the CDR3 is TGTGCCAGCAGTGAAGTAACAGGGGCGGCCACTGAAGCTTTCTTT. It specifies CASSEVTGAATEAFF. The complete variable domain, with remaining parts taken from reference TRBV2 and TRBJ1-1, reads EPEVTQTPSHQVTQMGQEVILRCVPISNHLYFYWYRQILGQKVEFLVSFYNNEISEKSEIFDDQFSVERPDGSNFTLKIRSTKLEDSAMYFCASSEVTGAATEAFFGQGTRLTVV.

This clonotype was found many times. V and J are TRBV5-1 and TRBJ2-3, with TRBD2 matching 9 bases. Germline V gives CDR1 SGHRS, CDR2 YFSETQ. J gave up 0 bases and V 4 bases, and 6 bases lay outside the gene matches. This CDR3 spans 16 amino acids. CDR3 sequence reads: CASSLIAGDSTDTQYF. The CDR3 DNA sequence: TGCGCCAGCAGCCTGATAGCGGGGGACAGCACAGATACGCAGTATTTT. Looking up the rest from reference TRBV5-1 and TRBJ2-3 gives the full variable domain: KAGVTQTPRYLIKTRGQQVTLSCSPISGHRSVSWYQQTPGQGLQFLFEYFSETQRNKGNFPGRFSGRQFSNSRSEMNVSTLELGDSALYLCASSLIAGDSTDTQYFGPGTRLTVL.

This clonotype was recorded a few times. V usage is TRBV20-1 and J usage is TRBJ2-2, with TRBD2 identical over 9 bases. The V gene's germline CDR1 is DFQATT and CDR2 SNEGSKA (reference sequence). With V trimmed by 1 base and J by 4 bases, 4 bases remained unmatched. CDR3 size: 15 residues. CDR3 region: CSARALAGLTGELFF. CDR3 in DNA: TGCAGTGCTAGAGCTCTAGCGGGGCTCACCGGGGAGCTGTTTTTT.

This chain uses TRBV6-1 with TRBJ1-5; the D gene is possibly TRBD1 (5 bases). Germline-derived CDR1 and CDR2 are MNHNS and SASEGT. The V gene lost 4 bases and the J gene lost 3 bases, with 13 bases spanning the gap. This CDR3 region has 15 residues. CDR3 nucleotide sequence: TGTGCCAGCAGTGTGACGACAGCTCACAATCAGCCCCAGCATTTT. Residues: CASSVTTAHNQPQHF.

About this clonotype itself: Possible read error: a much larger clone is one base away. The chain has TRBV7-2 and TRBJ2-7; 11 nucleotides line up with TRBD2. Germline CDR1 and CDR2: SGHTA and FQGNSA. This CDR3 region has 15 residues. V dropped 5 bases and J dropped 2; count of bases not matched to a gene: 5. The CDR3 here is CASSPGLAVAYEQYF. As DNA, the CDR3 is TGTGCCAGCAGCCCGGGACTAGCGGTAGCCTACGAGCAGTACTTC.

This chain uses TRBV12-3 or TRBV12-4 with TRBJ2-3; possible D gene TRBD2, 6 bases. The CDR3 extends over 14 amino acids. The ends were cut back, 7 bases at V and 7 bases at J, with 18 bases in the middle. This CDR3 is CASNPPGVVHTQYF. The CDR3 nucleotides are TGTGCCAGCAACCCCCCGGGGGTGGTACATACGCAGTATTTT.

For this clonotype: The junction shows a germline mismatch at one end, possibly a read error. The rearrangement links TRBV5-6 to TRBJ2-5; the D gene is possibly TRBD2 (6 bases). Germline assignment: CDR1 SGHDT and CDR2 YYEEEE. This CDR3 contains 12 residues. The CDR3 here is CASSLVLGGEFF. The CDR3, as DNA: TGTGCCAGCAGCTTGGTCCTGGGAGGTGAGTTCTTC. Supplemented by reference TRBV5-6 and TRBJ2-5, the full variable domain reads DAGVTQSPTHLIKTRGQQVTLRCSPKSGHDTVSWYQQALGQGPQFIFQYYEEEERQRGNFPDRFSGHQFPNYSSELNVNALLLGDSALYLCASSLVLGGEFFGPGTRLLVL.

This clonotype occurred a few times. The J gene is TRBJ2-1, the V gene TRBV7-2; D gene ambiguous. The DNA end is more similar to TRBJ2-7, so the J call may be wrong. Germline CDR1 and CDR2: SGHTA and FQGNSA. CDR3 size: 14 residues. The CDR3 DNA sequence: TGTGCCAGCAGCTTAGTTGGCCAGCCCAACGAGCAGTACTTC. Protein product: CASSLVGQPNEQYF.

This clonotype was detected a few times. The chain's CDR3 is CASSDMDRGIETQYF. The DNA of the CDR3 is TGCGCCAGCAGTGACATGGACAGGGGGATCGAGACCCAGTACTTC. The chain recombines TRBV10-1 with TRBJ2-5; 10 nucleotides line up with TRBD1. The germline gives CDR1 WNHNN, CDR2 SYGVQD (reference sequence). The CDR3 sequence is 15 residues long. V shed 3 bases and J 5 bases; nucleotides not matched to a gene: 6.